This TCR beta chain was documented in a study of blood T cell repertoires in COVID-19. The overall study: Some COVID-19 samples were acute and others convalescent; all came from the United States, Italy and Spain. Sources were T cells, B-cell-depleted T cells, or PBMCs; the material itself was cDNA or gDNA.

Methods used by the authors: How many nucleated cells were present was estimated from reference gene primer amplification. Profiling relied on immunoSEQ multiplex PCR, and the TCRdb table lists in-frame clones only, not all of them. Clone size and V and J calls were adopted from that table, with D and trimming inferred from the DNA. Among fewer than 500,000 clones, 86% were seen once, and the ten largest hold approximately 1.5%. Trimming cost V 8 bases and J 12 bases; bases outside gene matches: 11. Germline V gene sequence: CDR1 MDHEN, CDR2 SYDVKM. This CDR3 comprises 13 residues. This chain links TRBV28 with TRBJ1-4; 8 nucleotides agree with TRBD1. Input material: peripheral blood. This TCR came from a woman aged 30 to 39 with active or convalescent COVID-19. DNA of the CDR3: TGTGCCAGCCGACCTCGGACAGGGACCCAACTGTTTTTT. Protein product: CASRPRTGTQLFF.